The 11 T cell receptor beta chains below all came from one sample that was sequenced in a study of control samples from healthy donors and cancer patients. Method: immunoSEQ multiplex PCR; TCRdb's copy keeps in-frame clones and lacks some. The sample yields 40,000 to 50,000 clones, about 94% seen once. The sample comprised PBMCs. These receptors were obtained from a woman aged 45 to 65 with head and neck cancer.

The chain carries TRBV11-1 and TRBJ2-1; TRBD1 might be the D (5 bases). Trimming took off 0 bases at V and 0 bases at J, with 15 bases between the two ends. Per the germline V gene, CDR1 is SGHAT and CDR2 is FQDESV (reference sequence). The CDR3 sequence is 18 residues long. The DNA for the CDR3 is TGTGCCAGCAGCTTAGCAGGGGAATTTTTTAGCTCCTACAATGAGCAGTTCTTC. Translation: CASSLAGEFFSSYNEQFF.

This clone occurred a few times. The rearrangement links TRBV28 to TRBJ1-5; D gene ambiguous. The germline gives CDR1 MDHEN, CDR2 SYDVKM. The CDR3 loop spans 18 amino acids. Trimming shortened V by 5 bases and J by 5 bases, and 25 bases separated the two germline ends. CDR3 sequence (DNA): TGTGCCAGCAGTCCTGCTGAGGGTCTAGGGAGTATCGATCAGCCCCAGCATTTT. It is translated as CASSPAEGLGSIDQPQHF.

The sample holds one count of this clone. The chain employs TRBV29-1 and TRBJ1-2; no clear D. The CDR3 is made up of 14 amino acids. Germline V gene data show CDR1 as SQVTM and CDR2 as ANQGSEA. V gave up 5 bases and J gave up 4 bases, with 17 bases separating them. DNA of the CDR3: TGCAGCGTTAGGCAGGAATCAACCTTCTATGGCTACACCTTC. It encodes CSVRQESTFYGYTF.

This clone was found once. This rearrangement joins TRBV19 to TRBJ2-2; TRBD2 agrees at 15 bases. Germline values: CDR1 LNHDA, CDR2 SQIVND (reference sequence). Losses at the gene ends were 7 bases for V and 11 bases for J; bases not matched to a gene: 11. This CDR3 spans 16 amino acids. The CDR3 here is CASTGLAGGITGELFF. The CDR3 DNA follows: TGTGCCAGTACGGGACTAGCGGGAGGTATAACTGGAGAGCTGTTTTTT. The variable domain in full, completed from reference TRBV19 and TRBJ2-2, reads DGGITQSPKYLFRKEGQNVTLSCEQNLNHDAMYWYRQDPGQGLRLIYYSQIVNDFQKGDIAEGYSVSREKKESFPLTVTSAQKNPTAFYLCASTGLAGGITGELFFGEGSRLTVL.

This chain connects TRBV15 to TRBJ2-5, with D possibly called TRBD1 or TRBD2 (5 bases each). The CDR3 sequence is 14 residues long. Between the trimmed V and J ends, which lost 0 bases and 5 bases, there was a span of 10 bases. The germline gives CDR1 LNHNV, CDR2 YYDKDF (reference sequence). The CDR3 spells CATSREGWGETQYF. The CDR3 DNA reads TGTGCCACCAGCAGAGAGGGCTGGGGGGAGACCCAGTACTTC.

The chain couples TRBV30 to TRBJ1-1, with unresolved D. In germline, CDR1 is GTSNPN, CDR2 SVGIG (reference sequence). V lost 0 bases and J lost 3, with 8 bases in between. CDR3 size: 13 residues. The DNA for the CDR3 is TGTGCCTGGAGTGTACGCAGCTACACTGAAGCTTTCTTT. Its translation is CAWSVRSYTEAFF.

This clone has a single count. The V gene is TRBV4-3, the J gene TRBJ2-1; D is ambiguous. CDR1 is LGHNA, CDR2 YSLEER, per germline. Between the trimmed V and J ends, which lost 0 bases and 7 bases, there was a span of 16 bases. CDR3 size: 16 residues. The CDR3 here is CASSQERGPVNNEQFF. The CDR3 DNA sequence: TGCGCCAGCAGCCAAGAAAGAGGACCAGTTAATAATGAGCAGTTCTTC.

The J gene is TRBJ2-1, the V gene TRBV28, with D possibly matching TRBD2 (7 bases). Germline V gene data show CDR1 as MDHEN and CDR2 as SYDVKM. V lost 5 bases, J lost 1 base, and 15 bases lay in between. CDR3 length equals 16 residues. CDR3 coding DNA: TGTGCCAGCAGTCGTATACGGGGGGCGTCCTACAATGAGCAGTTCTTC. Its protein is CASSRIRGASYNEQFF.

The chain recombines TRBV7-9 with TRBJ1-5; no reliable D call. The CDR3 has 14 amino acids. CDR1 is SEHNR and CDR2 is FQNEAQ in the germline V gene (reference sequence). V lost 3 bases, J lost 1 base, and 7 bases lay in between. CDR3 region: CASSFSGSNQPQHF. The CDR3 DNA sequence: TGTGCCAGCAGCTTCTCGGGGAGCAATCAGCCCCAGCATTTT.

V gene TRBV3-1 (or the pseudogene TRBV3-2) combines with J gene TRBJ2-2; 13 nucleotides match TRBD2. This CDR3 is 19 amino acids long. Unmatched junction bases numbered 9, after V lost 3 bases and J lost 2 bases. Germline-derived CDR1 and CDR2 are LGHDT and YNNKEL (reference sequence). CDR3 in DNA: TGTGCCAGCAGCCAGACGCGGACTAGCGGGGGCTTTAACACCGGGGAGCTGTTTTTT. Protein: CASSQTRTSGGFNTGELFF.

The genes are TRBV5-1 and TRBJ2-7; tentatively, D is TRBD1 or TRBD2 (7 bases each). Trimming stripped 3 bases from V and 8 bases from J, with 18 bases between. The CDR3 covers 14 residues. In germline, CDR1 is SGHRS, CDR2 YFSETQ. The CDR3 DNA sequence: TGCGCCAGCAGCTGGGACAGCTGGGAGGGTAAGCAGTACTTC. Translating gives CASSWDSWEGKQYF. The complete variable domain, with remaining parts taken from reference TRBV5-1 and TRBJ2-7, reads KAGVTQTPRYLIKTRGQQVTLSCSPISGHRSVSWYQQTPGQGLQFLFEYFSETQRNKGNFPGRFSGRQFSNSRSEMNVSTLELGDSALYLCASSWDSWEGKQYFGPGTRLTVT.